The rows below give T cell receptor beta chains drawn from one sample of a study of cytomegalovirus exposure and HLA in healthy donors. Sequencing was performed with immunoSEQ multiplex PCR; in TCRdb, only in-frame clones are kept and a portion is missing. The table records 100,000 or so clones, roughly 83% of them present only once. Input material: PBMCs. The receptors here all came from a middle-aged man in good health and CMV-seronegative. Both conserved end residues are part of each CDR3. A D gene is named only where the DNA matches it firmly. Size is stated for part of the rows, as once, few or many counts, or as a class when the clone is expanded.

j_call clone_size v_call d_call cdr3_aa cdr3_nt
TRBJ1-3 NA TRBV15 NA CATSRDLQSSGNTIYF TGTGCCACCAGCAGAGACTTACAGAGCTCTGGAAACACCATATATTTT
TRBJ1-5 NA TRBV7-8 NA CASSLAVYSNQPQHF TGTGCCAGCAGCTTAGCCGTTTATAGCAATCAGCCCCAGCATTTT
TRBJ2-1 NA TRBV9 TRBD1 CASSVRDSNNEQFF TGTGCCAGCAGCGTCCGGGACAGCAACAATGAGCAGTTCTTC
TRBJ2-7 NA TRBV5-1 NA CASSFVSLGGQGEQYF TGCGCCAGCAGCTTCGTATCTTTGGGGGGGCAGGGCGAGCAGTACTTC
TRBJ2-7 NA TRBV4-3 NA CATKRQNTTYEQYF TGCGCCACCAAAAGACAGAATACTACCTACGAGCAGTACTTC
TRBJ1-3 NA TRBV7-9 NA CASSSQSGGAKGNTIYF TGTGCCAGCAGTTCACAAAGTGGGGGCGCCAAGGGAAACACCATATATTTT
TRBJ1-1 NA TRBV5-1 TRBD1 CASSLNTGDTEAFF TGCGCCAGCAGCCTCAATACAGGGGACACTGAAGCTTTCTTT
TRBJ1-6 NA TRBV19 NA CASTLGNRGRSPLHF TGTGCCAGTACACTAGGGAACCGCGGTCGTTCACCCCTCCACTTT
TRBJ2-5 NA TRBV7-7 NA CASSFGQQETQYF TGTGCTAGCAGCTTTGGGCAACAAGAGACCCAGTACTTC
TRBJ2-3 NA TRBV2 TRBD2 CASSEVGLAGVSRCIF TGTGCCAGCAGTGAAGTGGGGCTAGCGGGGGTCTCGAGGTGTATTTTT
TRBJ2-3 NA TRBV7-8 TRBD2 CASDWAGGARTDTQYF TGTGCCAGCGATTGGGCGGGGGGGGCCCGCACAGATACGCAGTATTTT
TRBJ1-2 NA TRBV10-3 NA CAISDGPLANYGYTF TGTGCCATCAGTGACGGTCCGTTAGCTAACTATGGCTACACCTTC
TRBJ1-5 NA TRBV19 TRBD1 CASTFSRDRRINDPSNQPQHF TGTGCCAGTACCTTTTCCCGGGACAGGCGCATCAATGATCCTAGCAATCAGCCCCAGCATTTT
TRBJ2-1 NA TRBV7-2 TRBD2 CASSLWSSGGYNEQFF TGTGCCAGCAGCTTATGGTCTAGCGGGGGTTACAATGAGCAGTTCTTC
TRBJ2-3 NA TRBV11-3 TRBD2 CASSLSGGVTDTQYF TGTGCCAGCAGCCTCAGCGGGGGGGTCACAGATACGCAGTATTTT
TRBJ2-3 NA TRBV7-2 TRBD2 CATYSSGGSTDTQYF TGTGCCACCTATTCTAGCGGGGGGTCCACAGATACGCAGTATTTT
TRBJ1-3 NA TRBV12-5 NA CASGWFTASGNTIYF TGTGCTAGTGGTTGGTTTACAGCTTCTGGAAACACCATATATTTT
TRBJ1-3 NA TRBV19 NA CASSLGQSRSGNTIYF TGTGCCAGTAGTCTTGGACAGTCTCGCTCTGGAAACACCATATATTTT
TRBJ2-3 NA TRBV5-6 TRBD2 CASSLGVAGGSDTQYF TGTGCCAGCAGCTTGGGGGTAGCGGGGGGGTCAGATACGCAGTATTTT
TRBJ1-5 NA TRBV27 TRBD1 CASSFTGTGGIQPQHF TGTGCCAGCAGTTTTACCGGGACAGGGGGTATTCAGCCCCAGCATTTT
TRBJ1-4 NA TRBV19 TRBD1 CASNPQWGTGREKLFF TGTGCCAGTAACCCTCAATGGGGGACAGGGCGTGAAAAACTGTTTTTT
TRBJ1-1 NA TRBV7-8 NA CASSLVLEGNTEAFF TGTGCCAGCAGCTTAGTCCTCGAGGGGAACACTGAAGCTTTCTTT
TRBJ1-1 NA TRBV6-6 TRBD1 CASSPARDRVTEAFF TGTGCCAGCAGTCCCGCCCGGGACAGGGTAACTGAAGCTTTCTTT
TRBJ2-3 NA TRBV9 NA CASSDTGSWADTQYF TGTGCCAGCAGCGACACAGGGTCTTGGGCAGATACGCAGTATTTT
TRBJ1-1 NA TRBV7-3 NA CASSPVKQVWTEAFF TGTGCCAGCAGCCCTGTGAAGCAGGTATGGACTGAAGCTTTCTTT
TRBJ1-5 NA TRBV19 NA CASSSQYSNQPQHF TGTGCCAGTAGTAGTCAGTATAGCAATCAGCCCCAGCATTTT
TRBJ1-2 NA TRBV4-3 TRBD1 CASSQDGQGAIGYGYTF TGCGCCAGCAGCCAAGATGGGCAGGGGGCCATCGGCTATGGCTACACCTTC
TRBJ2-5 NA TRBV4-1 NA CASSQDKGTGLPEEETQYF TGCGCCAGCAGCCAAGACAAAGGGACGGGACTCCCGGAGGAGGAGACCCAGTACTTC
TRBJ1-2 NA TRBV5-1 NA CASGEGRRYGYTF TGCGCCAGCGGTGAGGGCAGACGCTATGGCTACACCTTC
TRBJ1-3 NA TRBV18 NA CASSQIKTGQLGGNTIYF TGTGCCAGCTCACAGATAAAAACAGGGCAACTAGGCGGAAACACCATATATTTT
TRBJ2-7 NA TRBV19 TRBD1 CASRRGGRGSYEQYF TGTGCCAGTCGCCGAGGGGGCCGGGGCTCCTACGAGCAGTACTTC
TRBJ1-5 NA TRBV5-8 TRBD1 CASSYWGTGTSYSNQPQHF TGTGCCAGCAGCTATTGGGGGACAGGAACCAGCTATAGCAATCAGCCCCAGCATTTT
TRBJ1-3 NA TRBV7-9 TRBD1 CASSTDREARNTIYF TGTGCCAGCAGCACCGACAGGGAGGCTCGAAACACCATATATTTT
TRBJ1-1 few TRBV15 NA CATSRDPKWEGITEAFF TGTGCCACCAGCAGAGATCCAAAGTGGGAGGGGATCACTGAAGCTTTCTTT
TRBJ1-1 NA TRBV19 NA CASSIVRGNWGHGAFF TGTGCCAGTAGTATAGTACGTGGGAACTGGGGACATGGAGCTTTCTTT
TRBJ2-7 NA TRBV14 NA CASSHGDSYEQYF TGTGCCAGCAGCCACGGGGATTCGTACGAGCAGTACTTC
TRBJ2-7 NA TRBV29-1 NA CSVALQEGRTSHEQYF TGCAGCGTGGCCCTACAGGAAGGAAGGACATCCCACGAGCAGTACTTC
TRBJ1-3 NA TRBV18 TRBD1 CASSPLLAGQDSGTGNTIYF TGTGCCAGCTCACCCCTCCTGGCCGGACAGGACAGTGGAACTGGAAACACCATATATTTT
TRBJ2-3 NA TRBV5-4 TRBD2 CASSSPGTRGDTQYF TGTGCCAGCAGCTCTCCCGGGACTAGGGGAGATACGCAGTATTTT
TRBJ2-2 NA TRBV10-3 NA CAIRGVEAGELFF TGTGCCATCCGTGGGGTGGAGGCCGGGGAGCTGTTTTTT
TRBJ1-2 NA TRBV7-2 TRBD1 CASSSQGAPSYGYTF TGTGCCAGCAGCTCCCAGGGGGCGCCTAGCTATGGCTACACCTTC